This TCR beta chain was obtained from a study of shared clonotypes between healthy human individuals. As defined, naive CD8 cells were CD45RO-negative and positively selected for CCR7, with terminally differentiated effector memory CD45RA+ cells excluded. The count of this clone is one. The assay was immunoSEQ multiplex PCR, and TCRdb's table has in-frame clones only and misses some. This table holds 1.5 million to 2.5 million clones, just under 95% found once. CDR1 and CDR2 from the germline V gene are MNHEY and SMNVEV (reference sequence). Trimming pared 2 bases from V and 7 bases from J, leaving 14 bases between. The CDR3 runs to 14 residues.

The chain joins TRBV27 to TRBJ1-2; TRBD1 is a possible D gene (6 bases). This clonotype originated in a man younger than 35 in good health. Material for sequencing was naive CD8+ T cells sorted from blood. DNA of the CDR3: TGTGCCAGCAGTTTAACGGGCGCAGGGGTTGGCTACACCTTC. It encodes CASSLTGAGVGYTF.